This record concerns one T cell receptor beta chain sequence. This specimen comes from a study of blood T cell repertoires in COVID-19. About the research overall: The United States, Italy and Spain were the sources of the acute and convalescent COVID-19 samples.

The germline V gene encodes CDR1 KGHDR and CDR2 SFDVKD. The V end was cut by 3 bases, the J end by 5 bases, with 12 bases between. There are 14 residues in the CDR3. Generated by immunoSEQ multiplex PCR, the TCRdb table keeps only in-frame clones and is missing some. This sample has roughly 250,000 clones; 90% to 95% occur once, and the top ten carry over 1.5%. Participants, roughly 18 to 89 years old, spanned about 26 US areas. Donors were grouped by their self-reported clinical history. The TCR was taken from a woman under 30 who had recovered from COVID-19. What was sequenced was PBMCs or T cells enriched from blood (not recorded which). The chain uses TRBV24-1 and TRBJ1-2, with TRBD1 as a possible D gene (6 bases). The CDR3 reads CATSDRKGGYGYTF. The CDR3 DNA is TGTGCCACCAGTGATAGGAAAGGGGGATATGGCTACACCTTC.